This T cell receptor beta chain was identified in a study of T cell responses to AZD1222 COVID-19 vaccine. Overall study results and limits: Following two doses of AZD1222, Spike-specific TCR breadth and depth rose.

The assay was immunoSEQ multiplex PCR, and TCRdb's table has in-frame clones only and misses some. This table holds 100,000 or so clones, about 90% found once. This clone was detected only once. Its antigen is not identified. Second doses at about 4 or about 12 weeks were pooled. The clonotype comes from an adult who received the AZD1222 COVID-19 vaccine. The source was peripheral blood, collected 28 days after the second AZD1222 dose.

DNA for the CDR3: TGTGCCTGGAGTGTAGGGGGGCGCATTGGAAACACCATATATTTT. Protein: CAWSVGGRIGNTIYF. The chain couples TRBV30 to TRBJ1-3; maybe TRBD1 (6 bases). The CDR3 contains 15 residues. V dropped 0 bases and J dropped 3 bases, with 12 bases sitting between them. Germline values: CDR1 GTSNPN, CDR2 SVGIG (reference sequence).